These 18 T cell receptor beta chains came from one sample sequenced in a study of TIL therapy for anti-PD-1-resistant metastatic lung cancer. The libraries were made with immunoSEQ v3. Produced via immunoSEQ multiplex PCR; TCRdb's table is partial and in-frame only. The table has some 10,000 clones, about 70% seen once. The time point: pre-treatment sample, taken before nivolumab and TIL therapy. Pleural nodules or supraclavicular lymph nodes made up most of the excised metastases sampled. Sequencing used tumor tissue, obtained at baseline. Receptors were obtained from a person between 30 and 80 years old with non-small cell lung cancer.

The rearrangement links TRBV5-4 to TRBJ2-5; 8 positions agree with TRBD2. CDR3 length: 13 residues. V shed 4 bases and J 4 bases; nucleotides not matched to a gene: 3. Germline CDR1 SGHNT, CDR2 YYREEE (reference sequence). The CDR3 region is CASSGTRVETQYF. CDR3 nucleotide sequence: TGTGCCAGCAGCGGGACTAGAGTAGAGACCCAGTACTTC. Based on the CDR3 plus reference TRBV5-4 and TRBJ2-5, the full variable domain is ETGVTQSPTHLIKTRGQQVTLRCSSQSGHNTVSWYQQALGQGPQFIFQYYREEENGRGNFPPRFSGLQFPNYSSELNVNALELDDSALYLCASSGTRVETQYFGPGTRLLVL.

The chain couples TRBV4-3 to TRBJ2-6; D uncertain. Trimming removed 0 bases at V and 4 bases at J, with 10 bases between. The germline CDR1 and CDR2 sequences are LGHNA and YSLEER. The CDR3 has 16 amino acids. CDR3 sequence: CASSQDRYGGANVLTF. The CDR3 DNA reads TGCGCCAGCAGCCAAGATCGGTACGGAGGGGCCAACGTCCTGACTTTC.

CDR3 amino acids: CASSYPSLQILTDTQYF. DNA of the CDR3: TGTGCCAGCAGTTATCCTAGCCTTCAGATTCTCACAGATACGCAGTATTTT. The chain carries TRBV28 and TRBJ2-3, with TRBD2 as a possible D gene (5 bases). Germline V lookup: CDR1 MDHEN, CDR2 SYDVKM. This CDR3 is 17 amino acids long. Trimming cost V 4 bases and J 2 bases, with 19 bases left between them.

This chain connects TRBV19 to TRBJ1-1; TRBD1 is a possible D gene (5 bases). CDR1 is LNHDA and CDR2 is SQIVND in the germline V gene (reference sequence). V was trimmed by 2 bases and J by 1 base, leaving 11 bases between them. The CDR3 totals 15 residues. In DNA, the CDR3 is TGTGCCAGTAGTATACAGGGAATGTGGAACACTGAAGCTTTCTTT. Translation gives CASSIQGMWNTEAFF.

The V call is TRBV6-4, the J call TRBJ2-3; the D gene is possibly TRBD2 (5 bases). V lost 5 bases and J 2 bases, leaving 11 bases between the germline ends. The CDR3 has 14 residues. Germline V gene lookup returns CDR1 MRHNA and CDR2 SNTAGT. DNA of the CDR3: TGTGCCAGCAGTTCGGACTCAATCACAGATACGCAGTATTTT. Amino acid sequence: CASSSDSITDTQYF.

The chain is built from TRBV28 and TRBJ1-6; D gene uncertain. V was clipped by 5 bases and J by 10 bases, with 18 bases between them. Looked up from germline, CDR1 is MDHEN and CDR2 is SYDVKM. The CDR3 loop spans 15 amino acids. This chain's CDR3 is CASSPYWSATSPLHF. The CDR3 region has the DNA TGTGCCAGCAGTCCATACTGGTCGGCAACCTCACCCCTCCACTTT.

V is TRBV6-5 and J is TRBJ1-5; D is unresolved. The CDR3 runs 14 residues. Per the germline V gene, CDR1 is MNHEY and CDR2 is SVGAGI. V gave up 5 bases and J gave up 0 bases, with 8 bases separating them. The CDR3 is CASSQQNSNQPQHF. CDR3 DNA: TGTGCCAGCAGTCAGCAAAATAGCAATCAGCCCCAGCATTTT.

This chain uses TRBV7-2 with TRBJ2-1; weak D call: TRBD2 (7 bases). The V gene's germline CDR1 is SGHTA and CDR2 FQGNSA. This CDR3 has 16 residues. V was pared by 5 bases and J by 7 bases, with 21 bases between. CDR3 region: CASSTRNGGLANEQFF. The CDR3 coding sequence is TGTGCCAGCAGCACACGAAACGGGGGGCTCGCAAATGAGCAGTTCTTC.

This chain joins TRBV7-2 and TRBJ2-3; 9 nucleotides align to TRBD1. The V gene end was trimmed by 7 bases and the J gene end by 1 base; junction bases not matched to a gene: 6. CDR1 and CDR2 (germline): SGHTA, FQGNSA. The CDR3 has 15 amino acids. The CDR3 here is CASTKQGARTDTQYF. Here the CDR3 DNA reads TGTGCCAGCACCAAACAGGGGGCGCGCACAGATACGCAGTATTTT.

The V and J genes are TRBV27 and TRBJ1-2; D perhaps matches TRBD1 (5 bases). In germline, CDR1 is MNHEY, CDR2 SMNVEV (reference sequence). With 1 base removed from V and 5 bases from J, the gap between germline ends came to 14 bases. This CDR3 is 15 amino acids long. The CDR3 sequence is CASSLLGDPKYGYTF. CDR3 in DNA: TGTGCCAGCAGTTTATTAGGGGATCCCAAATATGGCTACACCTTC.

In its sample, this clone was seen once. The rearrangement joins TRBV15 to TRBJ2-5; tentatively, D is TRBD2 (5 bases). V was shortened by 0 bases and J by 9 bases, with 8 bases between the two germline ends. Germline-derived CDR1 and CDR2 are LNHNV and YYDKDF (reference sequence). The length of the CDR3 is 12 residues. The CDR3 coding sequence is TGTGCCACCAGCAGAGATCTGGAGGCCCAGTACTTC. Residues: CATSRDLEAQYF.

J is TRBJ2-5 and V is TRBV5-1; the D gene is possibly TRBD2 (6 bases). The DNA end is a closer match to TRBJ2-7, so the J assignment may be wrong. Germline CDR1 and CDR2: SGHRS and YFSETQ. The CDR3 length is 15 residues. Here the CDR3 reads CASSWGDRDPLEQYF. CDR3 in DNA: TGCGCCAGCAGCTGGGGGGACCGCGACCCCCTCGAGCAGTACTTC.

The J gene is TRBJ2-5, the V gene TRBV10-3, with 8 nucleotides matching TRBD1. The DNA end favors TRBJ2-7, so the J call may be wrong. This CDR3 contains 16 residues. CDR1 and CDR2 from the germline V gene are ENHRY and SYGVKD. CDR3 coding DNA: TGTGCCATCAGTGAGCTGACCGGGACAGGTCCCTACGAGCAGTACTTC. It encodes CAISELTGTGPYEQYF.

This clone was picked up a small number of times. The rearrangement uses TRBV25-1 and TRBJ1-4, with a weak D call TRBD1 (5 bases). The germline gives CDR1 MGHDK, CDR2 SYGVNS. The CDR3 length is 17 residues. The germline V and J ends were trimmed by 1 base and 1 base, with 13 bases remaining between them. CDR3 residues: CASSESGQGKTNEKLFF. For the CDR3, the DNA is TGTGCCAGCAGTGAATCGGGTCAGGGCAAAACTAATGAAAAACTGTTTTTT.

V gene TRBV7-2 combines with J gene TRBJ1-5, with D unresolved. The CDR3 extends over 12 amino acids. The germline V gene has CDR1 SGHTA and CDR2 FQGNSA. V was clipped by 5 bases and J by 4 bases, with 6 bases between them. The CDR3 coding sequence is TGTGCCAGCAGCAAGGAGAATCAGCCCCAGCATTTT. Protein sequence: CASSKENQPQHF.

The chain uses TRBV7-2 and TRBJ2-7; D call uncertain. The CDR3 totals 12 residues. V was shortened by 4 bases and J by 3 bases, with 7 bases between the two germline ends. Germline values: CDR1 SGHTA, CDR2 FQGNSA. The CDR3 nucleotides read TGTGCCAGCAGCTCCCGTTACTACGAGCAGTACTTC. Translating it yields CASSSRYYEQYF.

V gene TRBV4-2 combines with J gene TRBJ2-7; 12 bases line up with TRBD2. Looked up from germline, CDR1 is LGHNA and CDR2 is YNFKEQ. The CDR3 runs to 17 residues. J lost 4 bases, V lost 0 bases, and 7 bases had no gene match. In DNA, the CDR3 is TGTGCCAGCAGCCAAGATGGTGCTAGCGGGAGGGGTTACGAGCAGTACTTC. This gives the protein CASSQDGASGRGYEQYF.

The chain links TRBV5-1 to TRBJ1-1; possibly TRBD1 for D (5 bases). CDR3 length: 15 amino acids. CDR1 SGHRS and CDR2 YFSETQ come from the germline V gene. With 0 bases removed from V and 6 bases from J, the gap between germline ends came to 15 bases. CDR3 bases: TGCGCCAGCAGCTTGGCCGCGGGACCGGGGTCTGAAGCTTTCTTT. Encoded protein: CASSLAAGPGSEAFF.